The source of this T cell receptor (beta chain) is a study of Graves' ophthalmopathy and Graves' hyperthyroidism. General study results and limits: A majority of expanded thyroid clonotypes exceeding 0.001 frequency were likewise present in blood.

Researchers took RNA transcripts and amplified TCR beta CDR3 regions from them. RT-PCR was first run with HTBI primers, then multiplex PCR in a second round. TCRdb recomputed calls from the multiplex PCR reads with MiXCR, one row per CDR3 protein. The sample comprises 500,000 to 600,000 distinct CDR3 sequences, less than 40% of which are singletons, and around 4% rests with the top ten. Newly diagnosed hyperthyroidism donors, aged 18 to 65, duration under 2 months. Note on this clonotype: What it recognizes is unknown. This may come from a read error, since a much larger clone is one base off.

Sequenced material: peripheral blood or thyroid tissue (not recorded which). The sequence was obtained from an adult man with Graves' hyperthyroidism.

CDR3 nucleotides: TGTGCCAGCAGCTATCGGACAGGGCCAGGGACCCAGTACTTC. This codes for CASSYRTGPGTQYF. This rearrangement joins TRBV5-4 to TRBJ2-5; 8 nucleotides align to TRBD1. The CDR3 has 14 residues. Germline V gene lookup returns CDR1 SGHNT and CDR2 YYREEE (reference sequence). V was pared by 3 bases and J by 7 bases, with 8 bases of the junction left unmatched.